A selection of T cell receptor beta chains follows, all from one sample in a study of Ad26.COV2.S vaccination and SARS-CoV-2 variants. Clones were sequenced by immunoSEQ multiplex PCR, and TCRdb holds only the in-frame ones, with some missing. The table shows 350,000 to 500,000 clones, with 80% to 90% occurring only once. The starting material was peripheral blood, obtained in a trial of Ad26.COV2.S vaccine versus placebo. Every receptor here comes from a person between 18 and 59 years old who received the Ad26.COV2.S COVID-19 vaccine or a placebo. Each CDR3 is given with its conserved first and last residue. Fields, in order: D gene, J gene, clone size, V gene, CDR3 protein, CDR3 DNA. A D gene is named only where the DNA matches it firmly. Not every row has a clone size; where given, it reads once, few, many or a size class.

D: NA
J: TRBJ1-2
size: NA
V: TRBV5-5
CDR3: CASSLRDYGYTF
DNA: TGTGCCAGCAGCCTACGCGACTATGGCTACACCTTC

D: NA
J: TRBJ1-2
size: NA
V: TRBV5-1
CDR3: CASSLLPGVVNYGYTF
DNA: TGCGCCAGCAGCCTGCTACCCGGGGTAGTGAACTATGGCTACACCTTC

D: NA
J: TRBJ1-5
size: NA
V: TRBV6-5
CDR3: CASSTIEGNQPQHF
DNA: TGTGCCAGCAGCACCATAGAGGGCAATCAGCCCCAGCATTTT

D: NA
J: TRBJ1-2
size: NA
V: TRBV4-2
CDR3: CASSQPPGRKDYGYTF
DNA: TGTGCCAGCAGCCAACCGCCGGGACGCAAGGACTATGGCTACACCTTC

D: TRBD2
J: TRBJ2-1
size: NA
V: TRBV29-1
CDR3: CSPASSGRPSEIYNEQFF
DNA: TGCAGCCCCGCCTCTAGCGGGAGGCCCTCAGAAATTTACAATGAGCAGTTCTTC

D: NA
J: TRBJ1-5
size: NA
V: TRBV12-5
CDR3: CASGSGLSNQPQHF
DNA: TGTGCTAGTGGTTCCGGGCTTAGCAATCAGCCCCAGCATTTT

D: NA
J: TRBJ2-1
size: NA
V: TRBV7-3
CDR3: CASSLSGLNEQFF
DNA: TGTGCCAGCAGCTTAAGTGGGCTCAATGAGCAGTTCTTC

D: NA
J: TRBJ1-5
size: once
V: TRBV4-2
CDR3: CASSPQGNQPQHF
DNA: TGTGCCAGCAGCCCCCAGGGGAATCAGCCCCAGCATTTT

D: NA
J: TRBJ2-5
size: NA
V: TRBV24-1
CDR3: CATSDPTVWTQYF
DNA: TGTGCCACCAGTGACCCCACCGTGTGGACCCAGTACTTC

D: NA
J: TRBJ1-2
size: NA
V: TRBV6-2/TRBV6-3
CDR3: CASSYDGYGYTF
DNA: TGTGCCAGCAGTTACGACGGGTATGGCTACACCTTC

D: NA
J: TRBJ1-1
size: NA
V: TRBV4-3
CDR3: CASTLGGGMSEAFF
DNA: TGCGCCAGCACTTTGGGTGGGGGGATGTCTGAAGCTTTCTTT

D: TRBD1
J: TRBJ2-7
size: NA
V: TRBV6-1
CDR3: CASSEGVGGTYEQYF
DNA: TGTGCCAGCAGTGAAGGGGTAGGGGGCACCTACGAGCAGTACTTC

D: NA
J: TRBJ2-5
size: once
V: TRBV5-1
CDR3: CASSSTPGARETQYF
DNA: TGCGCCAGCAGTTCAACCCCCGGGGCCCGAGAGACCCAGTACTTC

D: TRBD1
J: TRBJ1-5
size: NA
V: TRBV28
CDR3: CATLGTGKNTWDQPQHF
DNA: TGTGCCACCTTAGGGACAGGGAAAAATACGTGGGATCAGCCCCAGCATTTT

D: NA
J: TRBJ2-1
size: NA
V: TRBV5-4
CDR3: CASSLGHLGDEQFF
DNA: TGTGCCAGCAGCTTGGGGCATTTGGGCGATGAGCAGTTCTTC

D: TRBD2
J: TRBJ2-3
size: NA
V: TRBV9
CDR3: CASSVSRGTSGLRLSSTDTQYF
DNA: TGTGCCAGCAGCGTAAGTAGAGGGACTAGCGGGCTTCGCCTGTCTAGCACAGATACGCAGTATTTT

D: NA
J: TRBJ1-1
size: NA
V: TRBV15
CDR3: CATRGAQTQGAFF
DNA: TGTGCCACCAGGGGGGCTCAGACGCAAGGAGCTTTCTTT

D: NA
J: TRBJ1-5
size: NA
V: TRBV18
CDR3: CASSGEVNQPQHF
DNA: TGTGCCAGCTCAGGGGAGGTCAATCAGCCCCAGCATTTT

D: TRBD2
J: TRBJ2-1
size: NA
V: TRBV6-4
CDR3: CASSDRSSGSHNEQFF
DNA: TGTGCCAGCAGTGACCGCTCTAGCGGGAGTCACAATGAGCAGTTCTTC

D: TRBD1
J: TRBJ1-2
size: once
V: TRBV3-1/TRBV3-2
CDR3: CASRDRGSHYGYTF
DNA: TGTGCCAGCAGGGACAGGGGCTCACACTATGGCTACACCTTC

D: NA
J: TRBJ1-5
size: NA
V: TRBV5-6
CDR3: CASSFRQAFNQPQHF
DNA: TGTGCCAGCAGCTTTAGGCAAGCCTTCAATCAGCCCCAGCATTTT

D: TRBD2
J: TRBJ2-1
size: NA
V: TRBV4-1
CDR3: CASSTDSGRASEQFF
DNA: TGCGCCAGCAGTACCGATAGCGGGAGGGCCAGTGAGCAGTTCTTC

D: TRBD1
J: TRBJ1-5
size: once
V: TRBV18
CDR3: CASSPPGQHNQPQHF
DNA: TGTGCCAGCTCACCACCGGGACAGCACAATCAGCCCCAGCATTTT

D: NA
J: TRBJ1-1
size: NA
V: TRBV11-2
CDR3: CASSEEWLGMNTEAFF
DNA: TGTGCCAGCAGCGAAGAGTGGTTAGGAATGAACACTGAAGCTTTCTTT

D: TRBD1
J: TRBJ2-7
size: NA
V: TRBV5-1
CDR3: CASSQGQARGEQYF
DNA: TGCGCCAGCAGCCAGGGACAGGCCCGAGGCGAGCAGTACTTC

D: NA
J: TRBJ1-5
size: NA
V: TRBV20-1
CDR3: CSASVGAYRNQPQHF
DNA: TGCAGTGCTAGTGTGGGGGCATATAGGAATCAGCCCCAGCATTTT

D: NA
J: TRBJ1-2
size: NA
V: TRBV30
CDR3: CAWNNPDSLLGYGYTF
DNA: TGTGCCTGGAACAATCCCGACTCCCTGCTTGGCTATGGCTACACCTTC

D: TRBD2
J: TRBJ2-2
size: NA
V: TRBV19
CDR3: CASSARLAGGPNTGELFF
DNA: TGTGCCAGTAGTGCCAGACTAGCGGGGGGCCCTAACACCGGGGAGCTGTTTTTT

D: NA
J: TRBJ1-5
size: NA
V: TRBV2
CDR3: CASLAGYGQPQHF
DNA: TGTGCCAGCCTGGCAGGGTATGGGCAGCCCCAGCATTTT

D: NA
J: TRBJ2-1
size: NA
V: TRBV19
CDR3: CASSIGSENYYNEQFF
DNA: TGTGCCAGTAGTATAGGGTCAGAGAACTACTACAATGAGCAGTTCTTC

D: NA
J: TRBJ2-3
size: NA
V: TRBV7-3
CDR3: CASSLSGFPDTQYF
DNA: TGTGCCAGCAGCTTATCGGGCTTCCCAGATACGCAGTATTTT

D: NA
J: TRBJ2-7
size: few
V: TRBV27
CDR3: CASSFIADYEQYF
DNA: TGTGCCAGCAGTTTCATAGCGGACTACGAGCAGTACTTC

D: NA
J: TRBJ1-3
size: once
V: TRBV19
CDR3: CASSISVYASGNTIYF
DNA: TGTGCCAGTAGTATTTCGGTTTACGCCTCTGGAAACACCATATATTTT

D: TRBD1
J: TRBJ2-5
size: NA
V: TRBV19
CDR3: CASSTQGSRTQYF
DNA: TGTGCCAGTAGTACACAGGGGAGCCGGACCCAGTACTTC

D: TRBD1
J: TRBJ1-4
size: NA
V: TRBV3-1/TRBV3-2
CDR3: CASSQREYDRAKLFF
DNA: TGTGCCAGCAGCCAACGGGAGTATGACAGGGCGAAACTGTTTTTT

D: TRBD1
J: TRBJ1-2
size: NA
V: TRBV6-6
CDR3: CASSYEGAGSYGYTF
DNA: TGTGCCAGCAGTTACGAGGGGGCGGGAAGCTATGGCTACACCTTC

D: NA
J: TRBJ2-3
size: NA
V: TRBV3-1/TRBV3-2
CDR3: CASTRSQLNLGDHTQYF
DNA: TGTGCCAGCACCCGATCGCAACTAAACCTCGGGGATCATACGCAGTATTTT

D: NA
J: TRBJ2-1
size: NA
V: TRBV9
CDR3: CASSINPSRNEQFF
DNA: TGTGCCAGCAGCATAAACCCCTCTAGGAATGAGCAGTTCTTC

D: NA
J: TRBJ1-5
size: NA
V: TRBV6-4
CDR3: CASTDIGISNQPQHF
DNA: TGTGCCAGCACCGACATAGGGATTAGCAATCAGCCCCAGCATTTT

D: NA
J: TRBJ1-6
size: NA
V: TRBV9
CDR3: CASSVGGGSLNSPLHF
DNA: TGTGCCAGCAGCGTAGGAGGGGGATCCCTAAATTCACCCCTCCACTTT

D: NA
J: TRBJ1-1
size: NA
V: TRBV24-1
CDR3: CATSDSRTENTEAFF
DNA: TGTGCCACCAGTGATTCTCGGACGGAAAACACTGAAGCTTTCTTT

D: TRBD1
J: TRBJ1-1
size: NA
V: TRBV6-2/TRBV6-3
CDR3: CASSPGGLTEAFF
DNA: TGTGCCAGCAGTCCAGGGGGGCTCACTGAAGCTTTCTTT

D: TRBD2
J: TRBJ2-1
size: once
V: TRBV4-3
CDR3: CASSLWTSGRFHEQFF
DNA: TGCGCCAGCAGCCTATGGACTAGCGGGAGATTCCATGAGCAGTTCTTC

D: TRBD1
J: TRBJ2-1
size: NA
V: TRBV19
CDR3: CASSLLGQGINEQFF
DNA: TGTGCCAGTAGCCTATTAGGACAGGGGATAAATGAGCAGTTCTTC

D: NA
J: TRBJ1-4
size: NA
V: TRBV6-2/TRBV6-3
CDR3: CASSYRSGKLFF
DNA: TGTGCCAGCAGTTATCGGTCGGGAAAACTGTTTTTT

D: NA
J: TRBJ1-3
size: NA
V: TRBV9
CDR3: CASSVGTAGNTIYF
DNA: TGTGCCAGCAGCGTAGGGACCGCTGGAAACACCATATATTTT

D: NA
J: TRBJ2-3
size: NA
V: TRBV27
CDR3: CASRVLHTDTQYF
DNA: TGTGCCAGCAGAGTCCTACACACAGATACGCAGTATTTT

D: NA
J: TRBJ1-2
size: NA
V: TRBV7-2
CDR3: CASSLGGGQPGYTF
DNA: TGTGCCAGCAGCTTAGGTGGGGGCCAGCCTGGCTACACCTTC

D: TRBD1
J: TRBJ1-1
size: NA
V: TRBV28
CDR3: CASSTDGQGDTEAFF
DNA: TGTGCCAGCAGTACTGATGGGCAGGGGGACACTGAAGCTTTCTTT

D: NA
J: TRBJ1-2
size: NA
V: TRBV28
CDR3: CASSRPGRSYTF
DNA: TGTGCCAGCAGTCGACCAGGTAGGAGCTACACCTTC

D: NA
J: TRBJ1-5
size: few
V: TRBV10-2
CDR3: CASQRDYSNQPQHF
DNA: TGCGCCAGCCAAAGGGATTATAGCAATCAGCCCCAGCATTTT

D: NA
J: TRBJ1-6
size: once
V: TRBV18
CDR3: CASSPSILSPLHF
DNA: TGTGCCAGCTCACCATCCATTTTGTCACCCCTCCACTTT

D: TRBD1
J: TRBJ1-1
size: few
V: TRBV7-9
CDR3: CASRPGQMNTEAFF
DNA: TGTGCCAGTCGCCCGGGACAGATGAACACTGAAGCTTTCTTT

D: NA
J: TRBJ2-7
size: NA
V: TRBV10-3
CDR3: CAIRTTGTYEQYF
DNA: TGTGCCATCAGAACAACTGGGACCTACGAGCAGTACTTC

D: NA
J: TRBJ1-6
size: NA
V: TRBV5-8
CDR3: CASSPRGTDNSPLHF
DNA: TGTGCCAGCAGCCCCAGGGGAACGGATAATTCACCCCTCCACTTT